The 10 T cell receptor beta chains reported below all come from one sample, sequenced in a study of early T cells in non-severe SARS-CoV-2 infection. MiXCR, run by TCRdb on the 5' RACE reads, gives a single entry per CDR3 protein. The profile shows about 48,000 distinct CDR3 sequences, roughly 5.5% of them singletons. The sequencing sample was made of whole blood. The receptors stem from an adult who was a healthcare worker with PCR-confirmed SARS-CoV-2 infection or an uninfected control (not recorded which).

The rearrangement links TRBV12-3 or TRBV12-4 to TRBJ1-4; 11 nucleotides align to TRBD1. This CDR3 comprises 15 residues. The V and J ends lost 4 bases and 9 bases, in that order; junction bases with no gene match: 7. As DNA, the CDR3 is TGTGCCAGCAGTTCGGGGACAGGGGGATTAAAAAAACTGTTTTTT. This codes for CASSSGTGGLKKLFF.

This clonotype was observed a handful of times. The chain employs TRBV14 and TRBJ2-7, with D possibly TRBD1 on 5 matching bases. The CDR3 extends over 15 amino acids. CDR1 and CDR2 (germline): SGHDN, FVKESK. Trimming cost V 3 bases and J 3 bases, with 15 bases left between them. CDR3 sequence (DNA): TGTGCCAGCAGCCAGAGACAGACCATTGTCTACGAGCAGTACTTC. Translated: CASSQRQTIVYEQYF.

Many counts were recorded for this clonotype. This sequence joins TRBV13 and TRBJ2-1, with TRBD2 as a possible D gene (6 bases). Per the germline V gene, CDR1 is PRHDT and CDR2 is FYEKMQ (reference sequence). The length of the CDR3 is 14 residues. Trimming removed 5 bases from V and 10 bases from J, with 18 bases in between. The CDR3 bases are TGTGCCAGCAGCCTTAGGGGCGGGACCTCCGAGCAGTTCTTC. Translation gives CASSLRGGTSEQFF. Using reference TRBV13 and TRBJ2-1 for the parts outside the CDR3, the full variable domain is AAGVIQSPRHLIKEKRETATLKCYPIPRHDTVYWYQQGPGQDPQFLISFYEKMQSDKGSIPDRFSAQQFSDYHSELNMSSLELGDSALYFCASSLRGGTSEQFFGPGTRLTVL.

This clonotype was observed a few times. The chain uses TRBV15 and TRBJ1-5; perhaps TRBD1 as D (5 bases). Deletions cut 1 base from V and 4 bases from J, with 8 bases between. The CDR3 is 14 amino acids. Germline lookup yields CDR1 LNHNV and CDR2 YYDKDF (reference sequence). The DNA of the CDR3 is TGTGCCACCAGCAGAGGGGACGGTAATCAGCCCCAGCATTTT. Its translation is CATSRGDGNQPQHF.

There are many counts of this clonotype. The V call is TRBV18, the J call TRBJ2-1; D might be TRBD1 or TRBD2, each matching 5 bases. In germline, CDR1 is KGHSH, CDR2 LQKENI. This CDR3 spans 15 amino acids. Deletions cut 0 bases from V and 2 bases from J, with 8 bases between. CDR3 sequence: CASSPPGTTYNEQFF. The CDR3 DNA is TGTGCCAGCTCACCACCAGGGACGACCTACAATGAGCAGTTCTTC.

This clonotype has at least ten counts. The chain is built from TRBV14 and TRBJ2-3, with TRBD2 matching 12 bases. V lost 5 bases, J lost 2 bases, and 11 bases stayed unmatched. The CDR3 has 18 residues. CDR1 and CDR2 from the germline V gene are SGHDN and FVKESK. CDR3 region: CASSFRLAGVSDTDTQYF. In DNA, the CDR3 is TGTGCCAGCAGCTTCCGACTAGCGGGAGTGTCGGACACAGATACGCAGTATTTT.

This clonotype was recorded a few times. The genes are TRBV19 and TRBJ2-7, with TRBD1 matching 11 bases. Germline V lookup: CDR1 LNHDA, CDR2 SQIVND (reference sequence). J was trimmed by 1 base and V by 3 bases; bases with no gene match: 11. This CDR3 comprises 18 residues. CDR3 in amino acids: CASSMAAKGTGGSYEQYF. The CDR3 DNA follows: TGTGCCAGTAGTATGGCAGCTAAGGGGACAGGGGGATCCTACGAGCAGTACTTC.

This clonotype was seen only a few times. The gene calls are TRBV4-2 and TRBJ2-5, with D possibly being TRBD1 (6 bases). Trimming removed 0 bases from V and 4 bases from J, with 9 bases in between. Per germline, CDR1 LGHNA and CDR2 YNFKEQ. The CDR3 consists of 14 residues. This chain's CDR3 is CASSQDLGGETQYF. CDR3 coding DNA: TGTGCCAGCAGCCAAGATTTAGGGGGAGAGACCCAGTACTTC.

V gene TRBV5-1 combines with J gene TRBJ1-1, with D unresolved. Germline-derived CDR1 and CDR2 are SGHRS and YFSETQ. CDR3 length: 13 amino acids. V lost 4 bases, J lost 8 bases, and 15 bases lay in between. The CDR3 DNA sequence: TGCGCCAGCAGCCGCGTCATCGGGGAAGAAGCTTTCTTT. It codes for CASSRVIGEEAFF.

This clonotype was picked up many times. The CDR3 loop is CASSQDRWTRNEKLFF. The DNA of the CDR3 is TGTGCCAGCAGCCAAGATCGTTGGACGAGGAATGAAAAACTGTTTTTT. J is TRBJ1-4 and V is TRBV3-1; D is unclear. The germline gives CDR1 LGHDT, CDR2 YNNKEL (reference sequence). This CDR3 has 16 amino acids. Trimming stripped 0 bases from V and 5 bases from J, with 13 bases between. The full variable domain, rest sourced from reference TRBV3-1 and TRBJ1-4, is DTAVSQTPKYLVTQMGNDKSIKCEQNLGHDTMYWYKQDSKKFLKIMFSYNNKELIINETVPNRFSPKSPDKAHLNLHINSLELGDSAVYFCASSQDRWTRNEKLFFGSGTQLSVL.